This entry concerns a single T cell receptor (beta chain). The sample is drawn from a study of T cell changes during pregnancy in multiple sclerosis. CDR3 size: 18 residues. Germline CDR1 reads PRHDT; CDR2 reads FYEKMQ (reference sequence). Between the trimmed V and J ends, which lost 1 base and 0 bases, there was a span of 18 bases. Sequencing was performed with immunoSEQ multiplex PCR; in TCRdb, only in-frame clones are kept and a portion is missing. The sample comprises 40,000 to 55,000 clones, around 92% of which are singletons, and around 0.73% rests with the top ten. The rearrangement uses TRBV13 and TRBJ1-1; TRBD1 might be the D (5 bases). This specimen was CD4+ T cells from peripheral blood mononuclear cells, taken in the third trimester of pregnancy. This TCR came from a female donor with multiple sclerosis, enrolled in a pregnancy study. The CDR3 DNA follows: TGTGCCAGCAGCTTAGAGGGGTTCTTCGGAGATATGAACACTGAAGCTTTCTTT. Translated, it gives CASSLEGFFGDMNTEAFF.